These T cell receptor beta chains were read from a single sample in a study of blood T cell repertoires in COVID-19. Using immunoSEQ multiplex PCR, the repertoire was profiled, and TCRdb retains in-frame clones only, with some absent. The top ten clones hold 2.5% to 3.5% of a sample with 190,000 or so clones, about 83% of them seen once. The source material was peripheral blood. The receptors shown here come from a man between 50 and 59 years old with active or convalescent COVID-19. CDR3s include the opening cysteine and the closing phenylalanine or tryptophan. A D gene is named only where the DNA matches it firmly. Expanded clones are given a class, and other clones once, few, many or no size at all.

CDR3 length	clone size	J gene	D gene	V gene	CDR3 protein	CDR3 DNA
17	.	TRBJ1-3	TRBD1	TRBV30	CAWSQGGRASSGNTIYF	TGTGCCTGGAGCCAAGGGGGCAGAGCAAGCTCTGGAAACACCATATATTTT
18	.	TRBJ1-6	TRBD1	TRBV9	CASSVGLWDRADNSPLHF	TGTGCCAGCAGCGTAGGATTATGGGACAGGGCGGATAATTCACCCCTCCACTTT
16	.	TRBJ1-2	TRBD1	TRBV19	CASSMRTGNFNYGYTF	TGTGCCAGTAGTATGCGGACAGGGAATTTTAACTATGGCTACACCTTC
14	.	TRBJ2-1	.	TRBV24-1	CASRDSYTANEQFF	TGTGCCTCGAGGGACTCCTATACAGCGAATGAGCAGTTCTTC
16	.	TRBJ1-5	TRBD1	TRBV5-1	CASSLGTGDSNQPQHF	TGCGCCAGCAGCTTGGGGACAGGGGATAGCAATCAGCCCCAGCATTTT
10	.	TRBJ1-1	.	TRBV19	CASGPTEAFF	TGTGCCAGTGGGCCCACTGAAGCTTTCTTT
16	.	TRBJ1-1	TRBD1	TRBV28	CASSPRTGSADTEAFF	TGTGCCAGCAGTCCCAGGACAGGGAGCGCGGACACTGAAGCTTTCTTT
13	.	TRBJ2-5	.	TRBV5-1	CASSGAGQETQYF	TGCGCCAGCAGCGGAGCAGGGCAAGAGACCCAGTACTTC
14	once	TRBJ2-2	.	TRBV27	CASSLNPPAGELFF	TGTGCCAGCAGTTTAAACCCCCCGGCCGGGGAGCTGTTTTTT
15	.	TRBJ2-3	.	TRBV7-8	CASSLASSGTDTQYF	TGTGCCAGCAGCTTAGCATCGAGCGGTACAGATACGCAGTATTTT
11	.	TRBJ2-7	.	TRBV30	CAWSGSDEQYF	TGTGCCTGGAGTGGGAGTGACGAGCAGTACTTC
14	once	TRBJ1-4	.	TRBV7-2	CASSLGKGAEKLFF	TGTGCCAGCAGCTTAGGTAAAGGGGCTGAAAAACTGTTTTTT
16	.	TRBJ1-1	.	TRBV19	CVSSLVRGDPNTEAFF	TGTGTCAGTAGTCTTGTTCGCGGGGACCCTAACACTGAAGCTTTCTTT
14	.	TRBJ1-5	.	TRBV2	CASSSRDSNQPQHF	TGTGCCAGCAGCTCCAGGGATAGCAATCAGCCCCAGCATTTT
14	.	TRBJ2-3	.	TRBV10-1	CASSEVGGEDTQYF	TGCGCCAGCAGTGAGGTAGGGGGAGAAGATACGCAGTATTTT
12	once	TRBJ2-7	.	TRBV30	CAWRLRGYEQYF	TGTGCCTGGAGACTCAGGGGTTACGAGCAGTACTTC
14	.	TRBJ2-1	.	TRBV5-1	CASSLPGLDNEQFF	TGCGCCAGCAGCTTGCCGGGACTTGACAATGAGCAGTTCTTC
15	.	TRBJ1-5	.	TRBV19	CASRYRVDRDQPQHF	TGTGCCAGTAGGTACAGGGTTGATAGGGATCAGCCCCAGCATTTT
17	.	TRBJ2-2	TRBD2	TRBV9	CASSVVDGRAGTGELFF	TGTGCCAGCAGCGTAGTGGACGGGAGGGCGGGCACCGGGGAGCTGTTTTTT
13	.	TRBJ1-5	.	TRBV19	CASSIDRVQPQHF	TGTGCCAGTAGTATAGATCGGGTGCAGCCCCAGCATTTT
13	many	TRBJ2-1	.	TRBV18	CASSMGANNEQFF	TGTGCCAGCTCGATGGGGGCGAACAATGAGCAGTTCTTC
14	few	TRBJ1-4	.	TRBV4-3	CASSQGSGNEKLFF	TGCGCCAGCAGCCAAGGGTCCGGGAATGAAAAACTGTTTTTT
17	.	TRBJ2-2	TRBD1	TRBV18	CASSVSGQGAPGGELFF	TGTGCCAGCTCAGTCTCCGGACAGGGGGCGCCGGGCGGGGAGCTGTTTTTT
13	.	TRBJ2-7	.	TRBV28	CASSWRESYEQYF	TGTGCCAGCAGTTGGCGGGAATCCTACGAGCAGTACTTC
14	.	TRBJ2-4	TRBD2	TRBV11-2	CASSQSLAENIQYF	TGTGCCAGCAGCCAAAGTCTAGCGGAAAACATTCAGTACTTC
18	.	TRBJ2-3	TRBD1	TRBV27	CASSSDITGDQQADTQYF	TGTGCCAGCAGTTCGGATATAACAGGGGATCAGCAGGCAGATACGCAGTATTTT
12	.	TRBJ2-7	.	TRBV19	CASSFSTGPQYF	TGTGCCAGTAGTTTCTCCACAGGGCCTCAGTACTTC
15	few	TRBJ2-2	TRBD1	TRBV19	CASRLGTANTGELFF	TGTGCCAGTAGGTTGGGGACAGCGAACACCGGGGAGCTGTTTTTT
15	.	TRBJ2-2	.	TRBV9	CASSASGAPTGELFF	TGTGCCAGCAGCGCCTCAGGGGCCCCCACCGGGGAGCTGTTTTTT
15	.	TRBJ1-1	.	TRBV5-4	CASSPMGGVGTEAFF	TGTGCCAGCAGCCCGATGGGCGGGGTTGGCACTGAAGCTTTCTTT
14	few	TRBJ2-1	TRBD2	TRBV7-9	CASSSLAGELEQFF	TGTGCCAGCAGCTCGCTAGCGGGAGAACTTGAGCAGTTCTTC
14	.	TRBJ2-7	TRBD1	TRBV19	CASSSGQGPYEQYF	TGTGCCAGTAGTTCCGGACAGGGCCCCTACGAGCAGTACTTC
13	.	TRBJ1-1	.	TRBV19	CASTLGAVTEAFF	TGTGCCAGTACCCTGGGGGCGGTCACTGAAGCTTTCTTT